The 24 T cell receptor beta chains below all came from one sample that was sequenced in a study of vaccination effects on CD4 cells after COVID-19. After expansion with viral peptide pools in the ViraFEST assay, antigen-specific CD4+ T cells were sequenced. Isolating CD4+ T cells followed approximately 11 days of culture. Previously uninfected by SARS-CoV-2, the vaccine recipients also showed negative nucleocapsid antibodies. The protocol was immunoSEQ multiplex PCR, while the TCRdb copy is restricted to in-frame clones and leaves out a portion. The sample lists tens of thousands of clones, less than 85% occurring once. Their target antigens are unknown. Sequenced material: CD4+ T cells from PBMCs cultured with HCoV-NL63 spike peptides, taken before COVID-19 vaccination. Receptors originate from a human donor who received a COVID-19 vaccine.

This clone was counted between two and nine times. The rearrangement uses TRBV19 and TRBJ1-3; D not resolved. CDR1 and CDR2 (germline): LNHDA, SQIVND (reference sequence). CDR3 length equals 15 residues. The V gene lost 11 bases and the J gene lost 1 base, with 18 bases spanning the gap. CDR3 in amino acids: CAGRRVLGSGNTIYF. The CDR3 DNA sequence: TGTGCCGGACGAAGAGTGTTGGGGTCTGGAAACACCATATATTTT.

The CDR3 spells CASSPYSGGAYNEQFF. The CDR3 DNA reads as TGTGCCAGCAGCCCCTATAGCGGGGGGGCCTACAATGAGCAGTTCTTC. The rearrangement links TRBV7-8 to TRBJ2-1, with 11 bases matching TRBD2. With 5 bases clipped from V and 2 bases from J, the junction kept 5 bases outside the gene matches. The CDR3 contains 16 residues. The V gene's germline CDR1 is SGHVS and CDR2 FQNEAQ.

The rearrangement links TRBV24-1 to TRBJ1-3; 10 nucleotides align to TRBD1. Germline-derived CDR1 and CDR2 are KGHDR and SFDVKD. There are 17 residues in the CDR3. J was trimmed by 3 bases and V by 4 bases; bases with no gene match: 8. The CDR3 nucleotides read TGTGCCACCAGTGACCGTCCCGGGACAGGGGTTGGAAACACCATATATTTT. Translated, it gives CATSDRPGTGVGNTIYF.

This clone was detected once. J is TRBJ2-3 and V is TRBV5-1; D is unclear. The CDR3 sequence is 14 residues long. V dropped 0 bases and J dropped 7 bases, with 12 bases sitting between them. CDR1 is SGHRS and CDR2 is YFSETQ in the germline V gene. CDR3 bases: TGCGCCAGCAGCTTGGCCACGGCCCCACATACGCAGTATTTT. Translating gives CASSLATAPHTQYF.

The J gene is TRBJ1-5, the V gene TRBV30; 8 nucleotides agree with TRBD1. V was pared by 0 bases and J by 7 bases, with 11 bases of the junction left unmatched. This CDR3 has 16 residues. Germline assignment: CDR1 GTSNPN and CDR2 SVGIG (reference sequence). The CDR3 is CAWSVLGQGANQPQHF. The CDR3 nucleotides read TGTGCCTGGAGTGTTCTCGGCCAGGGGGCGAACCAGCCCCAGCATTTT.

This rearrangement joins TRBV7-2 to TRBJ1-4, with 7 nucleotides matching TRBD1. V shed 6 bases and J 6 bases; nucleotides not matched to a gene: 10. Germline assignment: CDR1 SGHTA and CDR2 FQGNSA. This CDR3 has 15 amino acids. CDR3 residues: CASSLTGDWYEKLFF. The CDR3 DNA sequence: TGTGCCAGCAGTCTAACAGGGGACTGGTATGAAAAACTGTTTTTT.

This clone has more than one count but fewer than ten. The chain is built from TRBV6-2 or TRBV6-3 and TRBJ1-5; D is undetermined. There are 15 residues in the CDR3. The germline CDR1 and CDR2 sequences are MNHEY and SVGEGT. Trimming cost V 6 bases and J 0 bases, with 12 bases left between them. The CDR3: CASSRSGNSNQPQHF. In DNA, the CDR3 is TGTGCCAGCAGCCGATCAGGAAATAGCAATCAGCCCCAGCATTTT.

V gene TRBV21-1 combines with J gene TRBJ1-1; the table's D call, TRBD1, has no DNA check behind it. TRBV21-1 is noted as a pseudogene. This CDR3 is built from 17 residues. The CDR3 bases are TGTGCCAGCAGCAGCCGGGACACCAAACTGATGAACACTGAAGCTTTCTTT. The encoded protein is CASSSRDTKLMNTEAFF.

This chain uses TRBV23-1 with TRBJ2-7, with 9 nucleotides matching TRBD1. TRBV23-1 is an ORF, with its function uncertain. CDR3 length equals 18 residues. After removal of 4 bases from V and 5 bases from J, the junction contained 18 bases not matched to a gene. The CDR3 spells CASSPPHPWDRVGNEQYV. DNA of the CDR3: TGCGCCAGCAGTCCCCCGCACCCCTGGGACAGGGTCGGGAACGAGCAGTACGTC.

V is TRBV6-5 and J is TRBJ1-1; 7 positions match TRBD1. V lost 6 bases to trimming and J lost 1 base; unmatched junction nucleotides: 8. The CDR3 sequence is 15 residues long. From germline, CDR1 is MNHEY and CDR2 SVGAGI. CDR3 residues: CASRGYRGTNTEAFF. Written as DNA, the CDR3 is TGTGCCAGCAGGGGATACAGGGGAACGAACACTGAAGCTTTCTTT.

This CDR3 is CASSLGWGLQETQYF. The CDR3 coding sequence is TGCGCCAGCAGCTTAGGTTGGGGTTTACAAGAGACCCAGTACTTC. The V and J genes are TRBV4-1 and TRBJ2-5; no reliable D call. The CDR3 extends over 15 amino acids. Germline V CDR1 and CDR2: MGHRA, YSYEKL. With 5 bases removed from V and 2 bases from J, the gap between germline ends came to 15 bases.

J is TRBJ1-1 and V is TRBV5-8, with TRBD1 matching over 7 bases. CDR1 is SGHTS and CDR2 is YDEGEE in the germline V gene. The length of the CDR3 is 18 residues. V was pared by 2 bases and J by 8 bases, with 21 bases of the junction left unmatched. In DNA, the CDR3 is TGTGCCAGCAGCTTACTTAAGGGGGCCACCACGCCTCCGTTGGAAGCTTTCTTT. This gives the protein CASSLLKGATTPPLEAFF.

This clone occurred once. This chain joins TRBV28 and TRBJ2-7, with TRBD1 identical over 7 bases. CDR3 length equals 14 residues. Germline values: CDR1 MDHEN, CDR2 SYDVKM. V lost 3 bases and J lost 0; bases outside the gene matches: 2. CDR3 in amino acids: CASSFRGSSYEQYV. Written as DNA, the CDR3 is TGTGCCAGCAGTTTCAGGGGGAGCTCCTACGAGCAGTACGTC.

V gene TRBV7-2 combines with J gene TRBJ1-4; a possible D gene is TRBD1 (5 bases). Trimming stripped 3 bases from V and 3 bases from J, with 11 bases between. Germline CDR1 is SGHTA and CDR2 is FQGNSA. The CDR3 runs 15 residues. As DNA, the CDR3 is TGTGCCAGCAGCTTTAGACAGAATTCTAATGAAAAACTGTTTTTT. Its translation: CASSFRQNSNEKLFF.

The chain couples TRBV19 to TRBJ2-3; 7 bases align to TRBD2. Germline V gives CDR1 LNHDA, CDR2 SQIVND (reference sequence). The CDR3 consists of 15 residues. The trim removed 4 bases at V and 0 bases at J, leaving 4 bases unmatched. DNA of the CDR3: TGTGCCAGTAGTACTGGACTAGTGAGCACAGATACGCAGTATTTT. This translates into CASSTGLVSTDTQYF.

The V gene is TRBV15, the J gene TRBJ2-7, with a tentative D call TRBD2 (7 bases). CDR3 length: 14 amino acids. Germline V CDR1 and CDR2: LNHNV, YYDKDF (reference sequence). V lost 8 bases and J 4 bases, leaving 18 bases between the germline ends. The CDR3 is CATGRVGGGYEQYV. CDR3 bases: TGTGCCACCGGGAGGGTGGGAGGGGGATACGAGCAGTACGTC.

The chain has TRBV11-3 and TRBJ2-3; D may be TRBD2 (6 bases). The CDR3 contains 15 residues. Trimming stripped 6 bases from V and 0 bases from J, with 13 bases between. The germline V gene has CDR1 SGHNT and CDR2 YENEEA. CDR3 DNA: TGTGCCAGCAGTCCGGGACTTATTAGCACAGATACGCAGTATTTT. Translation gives CASSPGLISTDTQYF.

In DNA form, the CDR3 reads TGCGCCAGCAGCCAAGATGGAGGAAACACCATATATTTT. Translated, it gives CASSQDGGNTIYF. V and J are TRBV4-1 and TRBJ1-3; D gene unclear. The V end lost 0 bases, the J end lost 4 bases, and 4 bases lay between the germline ends. The germline CDR1 and CDR2 sequences are MGHRA and YSYEKL. The CDR3 covers 13 residues.

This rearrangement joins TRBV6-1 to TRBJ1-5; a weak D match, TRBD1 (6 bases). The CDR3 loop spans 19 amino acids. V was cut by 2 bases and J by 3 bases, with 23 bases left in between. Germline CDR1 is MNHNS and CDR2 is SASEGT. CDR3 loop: CASSERGFRGPLHNQPQHF. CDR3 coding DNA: TGTGCCAGCAGTGAACGGGGGTTCAGGGGCCCCCTTCACAATCAGCCCCAGCATTTT.

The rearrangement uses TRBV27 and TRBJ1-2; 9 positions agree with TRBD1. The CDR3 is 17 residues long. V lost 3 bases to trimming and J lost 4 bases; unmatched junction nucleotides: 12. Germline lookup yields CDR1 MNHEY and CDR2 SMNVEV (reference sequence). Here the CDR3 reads CASSFGQGPAGGYGYTF. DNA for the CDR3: TGTGCCAGCAGTTTCGGACAGGGGCCCGCAGGGGGCTATGGCTACACCTTC.

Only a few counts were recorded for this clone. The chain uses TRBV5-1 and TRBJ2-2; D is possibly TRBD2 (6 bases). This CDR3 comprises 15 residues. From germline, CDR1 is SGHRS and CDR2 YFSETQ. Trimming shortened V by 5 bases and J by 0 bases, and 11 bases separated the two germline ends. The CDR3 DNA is TGCGCCAGCAGTTTTAGCGGAACGAACACCGGGGAGCTGTTTTTT. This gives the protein CASSFSGTNTGELFF.

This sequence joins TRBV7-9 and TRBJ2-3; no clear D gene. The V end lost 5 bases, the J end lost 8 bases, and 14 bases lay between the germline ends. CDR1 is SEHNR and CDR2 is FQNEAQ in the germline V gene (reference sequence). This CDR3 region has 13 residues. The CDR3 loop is CASSPSQAGTQYF. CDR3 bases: TGTGCCAGCAGCCCGAGCCAGGCTGGTACGCAGTATTTT.

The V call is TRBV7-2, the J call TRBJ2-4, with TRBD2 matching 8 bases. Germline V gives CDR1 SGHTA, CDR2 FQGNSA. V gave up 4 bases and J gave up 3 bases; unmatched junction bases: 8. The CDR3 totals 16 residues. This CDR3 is CASSSPGGILKNIQYF. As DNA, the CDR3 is TGTGCCAGCAGCTCCCCGGGGGGGATACTCAAAAACATTCAGTACTTC.

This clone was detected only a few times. The chain's CDR3 is CTSSQDPYYGYTF. CDR3 DNA sequence: TGCACCAGCAGCCAAGACCCTTACTATGGCTACACCTTC. The rearrangement links TRBV1 to TRBJ1-2. TRBV1 is reported as a pseudogene. This CDR3 has 13 amino acids.